This T cell receptor beta chain was found in a study of blood T cell repertoires in COVID-19. Study background: T cells, B-cell-depleted T cells, or PBMCs supplied cDNA or gDNA.

The CDR3 runs to 14 residues. The V end lost 2 bases, the J end lost 1 base, and 8 bases lay between the germline ends. Looked up from germline, CDR1 is MNHEY and CDR2 is SVGAGI. How the authors handled the data: Reference gene primer amplification in the assay estimated nucleated cell counts. Clones were read by immunoSEQ multiplex PCR, and TCRdb kept only the in-frame ones, dropping some. V, J and clone size were drawn from that table, and D and trimming were deduced from the DNA. The data show about 40,000 clones, about 88% seen once. The source is a human donor in a cohort sampled during active COVID-19. The chain links TRBV6-5 to TRBJ1-1; unclear D gene. The specimen was peripheral blood. The CDR3 sequence: CASSYGRENTEAFF. In DNA form, the CDR3 reads TGTGCCAGCAGTTACGGACGGGAGAACACTGAAGCTTTCTTT.